The present T cell receptor (beta chain) was sequenced within a study of CD8+ T cells in alopecia areata. Study background: Severity scores in treated patients reflected the percentage of scalp affected.

The sample's treatment: oral pan-JAK inhibitor, 5-10 mg twice daily. The germline V gene encodes CDR1 SGHRS and CDR2 YFSETQ. The CDR3 contains 14 residues. Trimming left V 4 bases short and J 0 bases short, with 5 bases between. TCR sequencing used cDNA made by reverse transcription of extracted RNA. Libraries were prepared by immunoSEQ multiplex PCR; TCRdb keeps only in-frame clonotypes and omits some of them. Seen here are approximately 200,000 clones, around two fifths observed once, and the top ten hold about 2.6%. At least ten counts were recorded for this clone. The same CDR3 also results from other DNA sequences found in this sample.

The J gene is TRBJ2-6, the V gene TRBV5-1, with no clear D. This TCR was recovered from a human donor with alopecia areata. Specimen: CD4+ T cells sorted from blood, collected at approximately week 36, from a patient treated with tofacitinib. In nucleotides, the CDR3 is TGCGCCAGCAGCCGGGCCTCTGGGGCCAACGTCCTGACTTTC. Amino acid sequence: CASSRASGANVLTF. Looking up the rest from reference TRBV5-1 and TRBJ2-6 gives the full variable domain: KAGVTQTPRYLIKTRGQQVTLSCSPISGHRSVSWYQQTPGQGLQFLFEYFSETQRNKGNFPGRFSGRQFSNSRSEMNVSTLELGDSALYLCASSRASGANVLTFGAGSRLTVL.